Listed here are 24 T cell receptor beta chains from one sample, sequenced in a study of T cell responses to AZD1222 COVID-19 vaccine. The assay was immunoSEQ multiplex PCR, and TCRdb's table has in-frame clones only and misses some. The table lists some 160,000 clones, about nine tenths of them singletons. The sequencing used peripheral blood, collected on day 0 of AZD1222 vaccination. These receptors all stem from an adult in good health.

J is TRBJ2-1 and V is TRBV7-8, with 9 bases aligning to TRBD2. Germline V gene lookup returns CDR1 SGHVS and CDR2 FQNEAQ. V lost 5 bases, J lost 0 bases, and 8 bases stayed unmatched. This CDR3 comprises 17 residues. The CDR3, as DNA: TGTGCCAGCAGCCTGACTAGCGGCTTGAGCTCCTACAATGAGCAGTTCTTC. Translated, it gives CASSLTSGLSSYNEQFF.

V gene TRBV6-5 combines with J gene TRBJ1-6; TRBD1 matches 10 bases. Per germline, CDR1 MNHEY and CDR2 SVGAGI. This CDR3 spans 15 amino acids. Germline trimming cut 5 bases from V and 9 bases from J; bases unmatched to any gene: 7. Written as DNA, the CDR3 is TGTGCCAGCAGTCGGGACAGGGGATTCGGTTCACCCCTCCACTTT. It encodes CASSRDRGFGSPLHF.

On this clone: The same CDR3 arises from other DNA sequences in this sample as well. The chain is built from TRBV5-1 and TRBJ2-7; D remains unclear. The CDR3 totals 14 residues. Trimming stripped 0 bases from V and 2 bases from J, with 9 bases between. Germline CDR1 is SGHRS and CDR2 is YFSETQ. Written as DNA, the CDR3 is TGCGCCAGCAGCTTGGCGGGTCAGACCTACGAGCAGTACTTC. Its protein product is CASSLAGQTYEQYF.

This chain uses TRBV7-3 with TRBJ1-1; D is possibly TRBD1 (5 bases). Germline CDR1 reads SGHTA; CDR2 reads FQGTGA. The CDR3 totals 16 residues. Trimming cost V 5 bases and J 5 bases, with 21 bases left between them. The CDR3 is CASSQNPGPLGTEAFF. Here the CDR3 DNA reads TGTGCCAGCAGCCAGAATCCGGGGCCGCTAGGGACTGAAGCTTTCTTT.

This chain connects TRBV5-1 to TRBJ1-3; D may be TRBD1 (5 bases). CDR1 and CDR2 from the germline V gene are SGHRS and YFSETQ. The length of the CDR3 is 14 residues. The V end was cut by 4 bases, the J end by 2 bases, with 10 bases between. The CDR3: CASSTDTTGNTIYF. The CDR3 DNA follows: TGCGCCAGCAGCACGGACACAACTGGAAACACCATATATTTT.

This rearrangement joins TRBV30 to TRBJ2-3, with D hard to call. V lost 5 bases and J lost 1, with 4 bases in between. This CDR3 contains 11 residues. Per germline, CDR1 GTSNPN and CDR2 SVGIG (reference sequence). CDR3 residues: CAWGRTDTQYF. CDR3 in DNA: TGTGCCTGGGGCCGCACAGATACGCAGTATTTT.

A single count supports this clone. The V gene is TRBV4-3, the J gene TRBJ2-2, with D possibly called TRBD1 or TRBD2 (5 bases each). With 2 bases removed from V and 5 bases from J, the gap between germline ends came to 9 bases. This CDR3 has 14 amino acids. CDR1 and CDR2 (germline): LGHNA, YSLEER. CDR3 amino acids: CASSQYWGTGELFF. The CDR3 region has the DNA TGCGCCAGCAGCCAATATTGGGGGACCGGGGAGCTGTTTTTT.

V and J are TRBV3-1 (or the pseudogene TRBV3-2) and TRBJ2-1; 9 bases are a match to TRBD1. Trimming removed 2 bases from V and 6 bases from J; junction bases left unmatched: 5. The CDR3 contains 15 residues. Germline CDR1 reads LGHDT; CDR2 reads YNNKEL (reference sequence). The CDR3 loop reads CASSQRTGVINEQFF. The CDR3 DNA sequence: TGTGCCAGCAGCCAAAGGACAGGGGTAATCAATGAGCAGTTCTTC.

The rearrangement uses TRBV27 and TRBJ1-6; no clear D. CDR1 and CDR2 (germline): MNHEY, SMNVEV (reference sequence). The CDR3 covers 14 residues. Trimming took off 7 bases at V and 0 bases at J, with 7 bases between the two ends. The CDR3 here is CASTASSYNSPLHF. The CDR3 DNA follows: TGTGCCAGCACCGCTAGCTCCTATAATTCACCCCTCCACTTT.

The chain employs TRBV25-1 and TRBJ1-3; D unclear. Deletions cut 4 bases from V and 2 bases from J, with 3 bases between. This CDR3 has 12 amino acids. Germline V CDR1 and CDR2: MGHDK, SYGVNS. The CDR3 nucleotides read TGTGCCAGCAGTGGAACTGGAAACACCATATATTTT. Residues: CASSGTGNTIYF.

The J gene is TRBJ2-2, the V gene TRBV18; D unclear. V was trimmed by 2 bases and J by 2 bases, leaving 3 bases between them. The CDR3 sequence is 13 residues long. CDR1 is KGHSH, CDR2 LQKENI, per germline. The CDR3 loop reads CASSPENTGELFF. The CDR3 nucleotides are TGTGCCAGCTCACCAGAAAACACCGGGGAGCTGTTTTTT.

The V gene is TRBV10-3, the J gene TRBJ1-2; no clear D gene. V was cut by 2 bases and J by 4 bases, with 11 bases left in between. The CDR3 runs to 14 residues. Germline CDR1 is ENHRY and CDR2 is SYGVKD. The CDR3 DNA is TGTGCCATCAGTGAGCCGAACGACCTCTATGGCTACACCTTC. Translated: CAISEPNDLYGYTF.

The chain has TRBV7-2 and TRBJ1-2, with D tentatively TRBD1 (5 bases). Trimming cost V 3 bases and J 2 bases, with 10 bases left between them. This CDR3 region has 14 residues. Per germline, CDR1 SGHTA and CDR2 FQGNSA. For the CDR3, the DNA is TGTGCCAGCAGCTTGGGACTCGGAAACTATGGCTACACCTTC. Its translation: CASSLGLGNYGYTF.

The J gene is TRBJ1-5, the V gene TRBV6-5, with D maybe TRBD1 (5 bases). The CDR3 covers 14 residues. With 6 bases removed from V and 3 bases from J, the gap between germline ends came to 12 bases. The germline V gene encodes CDR1 MNHEY and CDR2 SVGAGI. The CDR3: CASSLTGLNQPQHF. CDR3 nucleotide sequence: TGTGCCAGCAGCCTAACAGGCCTCAATCAGCCCCAGCATTTT.

J is TRBJ2-5 and V is TRBV6-2 or TRBV6-3; tentative D call: TRBD2 (7 bases). CDR3 size: 16 residues. Per germline, CDR1 MNHEY and CDR2 SVGEGT. The V end was cut by 2 bases, the J end by 4 bases, with 17 bases between. DNA for the CDR3: TGTGCCAGCAGTTACGGGGGGGCGGGAGTAGGAGAGACCCAGTACTTC. It yields the protein CASSYGGAGVGETQYF.

The chain has TRBV5-1 and TRBJ1-4; weak D call: TRBD1 (5 bases). Trimming took off 2 bases at V and 7 bases at J, with 12 bases between the two ends. CDR3 size: 14 residues. The V gene's germline CDR1 is SGHRS and CDR2 YFSETQ. Here the CDR3 reads CASSLSGIGEKLFF. The CDR3 DNA reads as TGCGCCAGCAGCTTATCAGGGATTGGTGAAAAACTGTTTTTT.

The chain joins TRBV6-5 to TRBJ2-3, with 8 positions matching TRBD2. Trimming removed 7 bases from V and 5 bases from J; junction bases left unmatched: 8. CDR3 length equals 14 residues. Germline values: CDR1 MNHEY, CDR2 SVGAGI. Here the CDR3 reads CASTGGASQDTQYF. The CDR3 DNA reads TGTGCCAGCACCGGGGGGGCATCCCAAGATACGCAGTATTTT.

The V gene is TRBV11-2, the J gene TRBJ1-4; no reliable D call. Germline V lookup: CDR1 SGHAT, CDR2 FQNNGV. CDR3 size: 18 residues. V was clipped by 2 bases and J by 4 bases, with 20 bases between them. CDR3 amino acids: CASSLTFLIGTLNEKLFF. The DNA of the CDR3 is TGTGCCAGCAGCTTAACCTTCTTAATAGGCACTCTTAATGAAAAACTGTTTTTT.

The gene calls are TRBV9 and TRBJ1-3; D not certain. The CDR3 runs 16 residues. Germline V gene data show CDR1 as SGDLS and CDR2 as YYNGEE. The germline V and J ends were trimmed by 0 bases and 0 bases, with 10 bases remaining between them. The CDR3 sequence: CASSVEVSHSGNTIYF. CDR3 DNA sequence: TGTGCCAGCAGCGTAGAGGTCAGCCACTCTGGAAACACCATATATTTT. Complete variable domain (other parts from reference TRBV9 and TRBJ1-3): DSGVTQTPKHLITATGQRVTLRCSPRSGDLSVYWYQQSLDQGLQFLIQYYNGEERAKGNILERFSAQQFPDLHSELNLSSLELGDSALYFCASSVEVSHSGNTIYFGEGSWLTVV.

This rearrangement joins TRBV5-1 to TRBJ2-2; possible D gene TRBD2, 6 bases. CDR1 and CDR2 from the germline V gene are SGHRS and YFSETQ. V lost 0 bases and J lost 6, with 12 bases in between. This CDR3 spans 15 amino acids. As DNA, the CDR3 is TGCGCCAGCAGCTTGGGGCAGGGAGGTCCCGGGGAGCTGTTTTTT. It specifies CASSLGQGGPGELFF.

The rearrangement uses TRBV4-2 and TRBJ2-2, with D possibly TRBD2 on 5 matching bases. Germline loops: CDR1 LGHNA, CDR2 YNFKEQ. The CDR3 covers 16 residues. V lost 4 bases and J 6 bases, leaving 18 bases between the germline ends. CDR3: CASSPRSGIIAGELFF. The CDR3 DNA follows: TGTGCCAGCAGCCCAAGGTCGGGAATCATAGCCGGGGAGCTGTTTTTT.

This clone was observed once. The genes are TRBV9 and TRBJ1-6; no definite D call. The CDR3 loop spans 15 amino acids. The germline V gene has CDR1 SGDLS and CDR2 YYNGEE. V lost 4 bases and J 3 bases, leaving 11 bases between the germline ends. The CDR3 DNA sequence: TGTGCCAGCAGCCCACCGGGCTACTATAATTCACCCCTCCACTTT. As protein: CASSPPGYYNSPLHF.

This clone was counted once. The gene calls are TRBV19 and TRBJ1-2, with 8 bases fitting TRBD1. This CDR3 has 12 amino acids. Germline CDR1 and CDR2: LNHDA and SQIVND (reference sequence). Trimming cost V 9 bases and J 5 bases; bases outside gene matches: 5. DNA of the CDR3: TGTGCCAGCCTTGGACAGGGTTATGGCTACACCTTC. Protein: CASLGQGYGYTF.

This clone was found once. The V and J genes are TRBV9 and TRBJ1-1; D is undetermined. Trimming took off 10 bases at V and 8 bases at J, with 12 bases between the two ends. The CDR3 contains 10 residues. The germline gives CDR1 SGDLS, CDR2 YYNGEE. The CDR3 region has the DNA TGTGCCCCCCTATGGTCCGAAGCTTTCTTT. This gives the protein CAPLWSEAFF.